This T cell receptor (beta chain) was identified during a study of Graves' ophthalmopathy and Graves' hyperthyroidism. Study at large: Before any treatment, peripheral blood was taken at the initial diagnosis.

General study points: Thyroid clonotypes that were expanded above 0.001 frequency mostly also appeared in blood. The 13-signature model separated ophthalmopathy from stable hyperthyroidism at around 88% sensitivity and approximately 79% specificity.

The PBMCs were taken from approximately 9.7 ml of fresh peripheral blood. Ten or more counts support this clonotype. As yet, its antigen is unknown. CDR3 length equals 15 residues. Between the trimmed V and J ends, which lost 3 bases and 1 base, there was a span of 13 bases. From germline, CDR1 is MNHNS and CDR2 SASEGT. Amplification targeted the TCR beta CDR3 regions, with RNA transcripts as the source material. The library came from an HTBI-primed first-round RT-PCR and a second-round multiplex PCR. TCRdb used MiXCR to reprocess the multiplex PCR reads, holding one entry per CDR3 protein. Here the sample spans about 400,000 distinct CDR3 sequences, approximately 20% being singletons.

The TCR sequence derives from a woman aged 18 to 35 with Graves' ophthalmopathy. The sample comprised peripheral blood. The V gene is TRBV6-1, the J gene TRBJ2-7; D may be TRBD1 or TRBD2 (5 bases each). DNA of the CDR3: TGTGCCAGCAGTGACCCCGGGACGGCTTCCTACGAGCAGTACTTC. This encodes CASSDPGTASYEQYF.